This TCR beta chain was profiled in a study of radiation and T cells in renal cell carcinoma. Clones were read by immunoSEQ multiplex PCR, and TCRdb kept only the in-frame ones, dropping some. The sample yields 50,000 to 65,000 clones, 60% to 85% seen once. The ends were cut back, 9 bases at V and 0 bases at J, with 26 bases in the middle. Germline CDR1 LNHDA, CDR2 SQIVND (reference sequence). The CDR3 length is 19 residues. Findings and limits, study-wide: Without pretreatment biopsies, baseline tumor clonotype presence was undetermined.

On this clone: Its antigen is not known.

Documented time point: blood 4 weeks post-SBRT, at nephrectomy. Specified treatment: 15 Gy SBRT to primary tumor, nephrectomy 4 weeks later. Nephrectomy followed 15 Gy stereotactic body radiation by 4 weeks. This renal cell carcinoma was of the clear cell type. This sample comprised blood, obtained from a patient whose treatment included radiotherapy and nephrectomy. This receptor was taken from a man in his fifties or sixties with renal cell carcinoma. This sequence joins TRBV19 and TRBJ2-2; D perhaps matches TRBD1 (9 bases). The CDR3 loop reads CASRGGTGSVYANTGELFF. The CDR3 nucleotides read TGTGCCAGCCGGGGGGGGACAGGGTCTGTATACGCGAACACCGGGGAGCTGTTTTTT.